This T cell receptor (beta chain) was found in a study of vaccination effects on CD4 cells after COVID-19. Across the whole study: It was a median of 72 days after the second dose that post-vaccine samples were obtained.

Study results and caveats: Late in the post-vaccination period, infection-induced and vaccine-induced clones underwent marked clonal contraction.

The protocol was immunoSEQ multiplex PCR, while the TCRdb copy is restricted to in-frame clones and leaves out a portion. The sample lists about 73,000 clones, over 65% occurring once. The culture ran for about eleven days before CD4+ T cells were isolated. Each participant was given two doses of one vaccine (BNT162b2 or mRNA-1273). Cells had half their medium changed to IL-2 medium on days 3 and 7. Worth noting for this clone: The antigen is not known.

This CDR3 comprises 14 residues. With 5 bases removed from V and 7 bases from J, the gap between germline ends came to 14 bases. The germline CDR1 and CDR2 sequences are SGHTA and FQGNSA. The sequences come from CD4+ T cells from PBMCs cultured without peptide, collected after COVID-19 vaccination. The gene calls are TRBV7-2 and TRBJ2-2, with D tentatively TRBD2 (5 bases). The origin of this receptor is a human donor who received a COVID-19 vaccine. CDR3: CASSNRPGYGELFF. The CDR3 DNA reads as TGTGCCAGCAGCAATCGGCCGGGGTACGGGGAGCTGTTTTTT.